This T cell receptor beta chain was captured in a study of T cell changes during pregnancy in multiple sclerosis. Only in-frame clones appear in the TCRdb table, and some are missing; sequencing was by immunoSEQ multiplex PCR. The data show some 60,000 clones, about 89% seen once. The CDR3 extends over 14 amino acids. Per the germline V gene, CDR1 is LNHDA and CDR2 is SQIVND (reference sequence). V shed 7 bases and J shed 4 bases, with 16 bases lying between them. The genes are TRBV19 and TRBJ1-1; no firm D call. The specimen comprised peripheral blood, sampled after pregnancy. The sequence derives from a female donor with multiple sclerosis, enrolled in a pregnancy study. For the CDR3, the DNA is TGTGCCAGTACCGCATTGAGAGGCGGCACTGAAGCTTTCTTT. This translates into CASTALRGGTEAFF.